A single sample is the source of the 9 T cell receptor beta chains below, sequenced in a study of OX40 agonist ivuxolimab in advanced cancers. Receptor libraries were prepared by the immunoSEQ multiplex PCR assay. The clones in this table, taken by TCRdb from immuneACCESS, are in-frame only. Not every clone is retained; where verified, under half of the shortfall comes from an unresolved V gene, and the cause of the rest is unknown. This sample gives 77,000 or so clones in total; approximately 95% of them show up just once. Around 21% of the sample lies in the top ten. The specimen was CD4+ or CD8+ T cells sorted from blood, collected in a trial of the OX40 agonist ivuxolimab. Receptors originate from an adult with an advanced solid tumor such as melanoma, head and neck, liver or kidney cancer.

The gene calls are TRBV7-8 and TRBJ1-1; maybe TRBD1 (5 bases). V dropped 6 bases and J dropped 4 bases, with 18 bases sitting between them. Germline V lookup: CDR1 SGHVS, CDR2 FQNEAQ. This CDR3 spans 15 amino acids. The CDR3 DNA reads TGTGCCAGCAGGTCTGGACCCTCCGGGGCCACTGAAGCTTTCTTT. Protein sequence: CASRSGPSGATEAFF. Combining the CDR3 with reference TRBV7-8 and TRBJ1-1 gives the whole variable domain GAGVSQSPRYKVAKRGQDVALRCDPISGHVSLFWYQQALGQGPEFLTYFQNEAQLDKSGLPSDRFFAERPEGSVSTLKIQRTQQEDSAVYLCASRSGPSGATEAFFGQGTRLTVV.

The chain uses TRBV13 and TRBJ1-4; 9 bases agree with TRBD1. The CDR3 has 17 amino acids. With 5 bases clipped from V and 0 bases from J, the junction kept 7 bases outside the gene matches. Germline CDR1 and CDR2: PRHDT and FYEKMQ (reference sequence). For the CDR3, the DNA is TGTGCCAGCAGCGCAGGACGGACAGGGGCAACTAATGAAAAACTGTTTTTT. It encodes CASSAGRTGATNEKLFF.

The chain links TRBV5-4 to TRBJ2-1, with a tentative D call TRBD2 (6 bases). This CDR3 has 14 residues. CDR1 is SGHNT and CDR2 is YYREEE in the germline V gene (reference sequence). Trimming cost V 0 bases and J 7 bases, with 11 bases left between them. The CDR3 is CASSLDGSWNEQFF. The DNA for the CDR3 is TGTGCCAGCAGCTTGGACGGGAGTTGGAATGAGCAGTTCTTC.

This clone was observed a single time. The DNA of the CDR3 is TGTGCCAGCAGCGTAGGAGGGGATCTCTTCACAGATACGCAGTATTTT. Protein product: CASSVGGDLFTDTQYF. This chain links TRBV9 with TRBJ2-3, with D perhaps TRBD1 or TRBD2 (5 bases each). The V end lost 0 bases, the J end lost 2 bases, and 13 bases lay between the germline ends. From germline, CDR1 is SGDLS and CDR2 YYNGEE. The CDR3 length is 16 residues. Looking up the rest from reference TRBV9 and TRBJ2-3 gives the full variable domain: DSGVTQTPKHLITATGQRVTLRCSPRSGDLSVYWYQQSLDQGLQFLIQYYNGEERAKGNILERFSAQQFPDLHSELNLSSLELGDSALYFCASSVGGDLFTDTQYFGPGTRLTVL.

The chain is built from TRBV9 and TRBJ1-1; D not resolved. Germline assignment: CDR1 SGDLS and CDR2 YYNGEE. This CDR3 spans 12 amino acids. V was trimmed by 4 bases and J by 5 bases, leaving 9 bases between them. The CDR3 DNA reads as TGTGCCAGCAGCAACCAAGGGACTGAAGCTTTCTTT. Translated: CASSNQGTEAFF.

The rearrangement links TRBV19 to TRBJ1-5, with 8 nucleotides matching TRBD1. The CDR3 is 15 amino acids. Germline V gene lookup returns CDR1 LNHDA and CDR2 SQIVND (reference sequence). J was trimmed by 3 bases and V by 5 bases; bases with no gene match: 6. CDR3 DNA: TGTGCCAGTAGTCCCTCAGGGGGCTACAATCAGCCCCAGCATTTT. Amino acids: CASSPSGGYNQPQHF.

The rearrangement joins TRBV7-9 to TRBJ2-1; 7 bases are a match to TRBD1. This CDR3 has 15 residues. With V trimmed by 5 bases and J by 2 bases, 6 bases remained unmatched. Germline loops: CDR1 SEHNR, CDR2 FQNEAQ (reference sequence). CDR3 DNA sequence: TGTGCCAGCAGCCCAGACAGGGCCCCCTACAATGAGCAGTTCTTC. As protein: CASSPDRAPYNEQFF.

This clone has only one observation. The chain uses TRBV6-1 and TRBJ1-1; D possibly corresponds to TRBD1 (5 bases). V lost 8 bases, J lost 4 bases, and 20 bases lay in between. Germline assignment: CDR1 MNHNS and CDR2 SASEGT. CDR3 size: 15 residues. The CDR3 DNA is TGTGCCAGCCCGGGGACTACCCCCAAAGGCACTGAAGCTTTCTTT. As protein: CASPGTTPKGTEAFF.

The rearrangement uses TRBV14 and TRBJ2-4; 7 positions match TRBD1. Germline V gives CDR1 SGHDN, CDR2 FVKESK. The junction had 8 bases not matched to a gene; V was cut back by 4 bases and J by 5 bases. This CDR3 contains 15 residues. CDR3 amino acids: CASSPRGGAQNIQYF. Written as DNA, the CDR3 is TGTGCCAGCAGCCCCCGAGGGGGCGCCCAAAACATTCAGTACTTC.